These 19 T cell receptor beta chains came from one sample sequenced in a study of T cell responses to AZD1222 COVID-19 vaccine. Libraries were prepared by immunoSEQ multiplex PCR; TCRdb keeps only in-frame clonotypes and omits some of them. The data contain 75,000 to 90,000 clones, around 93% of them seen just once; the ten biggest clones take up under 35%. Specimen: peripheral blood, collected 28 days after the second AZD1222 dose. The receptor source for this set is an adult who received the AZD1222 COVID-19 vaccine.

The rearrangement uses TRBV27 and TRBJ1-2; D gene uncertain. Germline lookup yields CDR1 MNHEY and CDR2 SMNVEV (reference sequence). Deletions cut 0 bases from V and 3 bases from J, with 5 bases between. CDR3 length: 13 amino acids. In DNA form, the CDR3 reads TGTGCCAGCAGTTTATCAGGCTACTATGGCTACACCTTC. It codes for CASSLSGYYGYTF.

CDR3: CASNTGTSYEQYF. For the CDR3, the DNA is TGTGCCAGCAACACCGGGACCTCCTACGAGCAGTACTTC. The chain links TRBV7-9 to TRBJ2-7; tentatively, D is TRBD1 or TRBD2 (5 bases each). V was trimmed by 7 bases and J by 0 bases, leaving 10 bases between them. CDR1 and CDR2 (germline): SEHNR, FQNEAQ (reference sequence). The CDR3 consists of 13 residues.

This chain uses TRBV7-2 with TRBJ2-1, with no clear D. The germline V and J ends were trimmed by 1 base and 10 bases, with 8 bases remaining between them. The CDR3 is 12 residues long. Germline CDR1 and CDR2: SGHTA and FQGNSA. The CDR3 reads CASSLGRREQFF. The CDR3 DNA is TGTGCCAGCAGCTTAGGCAGAAGGGAGCAGTTCTTC.

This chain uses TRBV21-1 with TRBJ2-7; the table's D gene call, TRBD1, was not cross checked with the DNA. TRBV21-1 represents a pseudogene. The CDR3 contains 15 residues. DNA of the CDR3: TGTGCCAGCAGCCCCCCTGTGGGCAGCCGCTACGAGCAGTACTTC. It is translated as CASSPPVGSRYEQYF.

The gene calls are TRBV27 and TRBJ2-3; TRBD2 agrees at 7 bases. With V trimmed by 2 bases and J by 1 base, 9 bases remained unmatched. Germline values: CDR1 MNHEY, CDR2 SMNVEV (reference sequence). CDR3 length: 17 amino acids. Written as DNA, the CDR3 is TGTGCCAGCAGTTTAAGGGCCCCAAGCGGGGGCACAGATACGCAGTATTTT. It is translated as CASSLRAPSGGTDTQYF.

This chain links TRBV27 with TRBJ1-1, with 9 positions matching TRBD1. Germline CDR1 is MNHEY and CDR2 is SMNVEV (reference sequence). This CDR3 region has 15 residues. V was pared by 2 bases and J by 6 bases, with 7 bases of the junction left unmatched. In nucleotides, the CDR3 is TGTGCCAGCAGTTTAGGGACAGGGAAGTTTGCTGAAGCTTTCTTT. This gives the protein CASSLGTGKFAEAFF.

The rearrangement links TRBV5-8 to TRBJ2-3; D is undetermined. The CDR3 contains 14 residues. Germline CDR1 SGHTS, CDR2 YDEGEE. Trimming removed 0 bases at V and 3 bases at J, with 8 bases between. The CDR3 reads CASSLGSGTDTQYF. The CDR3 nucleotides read TGTGCCAGCAGCTTGGGGTCAGGTACAGATACGCAGTATTTT.

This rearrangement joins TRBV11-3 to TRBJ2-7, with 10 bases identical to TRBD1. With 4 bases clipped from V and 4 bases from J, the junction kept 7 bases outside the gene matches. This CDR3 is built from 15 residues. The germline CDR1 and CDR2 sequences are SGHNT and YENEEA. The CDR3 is CASSSGQGEWYEQYF. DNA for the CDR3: TGTGCCAGCAGCTCCGGACAGGGGGAATGGTACGAGCAGTACTTC.

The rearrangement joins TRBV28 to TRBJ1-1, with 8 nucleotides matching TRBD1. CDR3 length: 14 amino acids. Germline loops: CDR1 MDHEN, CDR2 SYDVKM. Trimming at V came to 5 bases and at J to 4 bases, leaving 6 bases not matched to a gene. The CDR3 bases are TGTGCCAGCAGTCCCCGACAGGGGCTCACTGAAGCTTTCTTT. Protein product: CASSPRQGLTEAFF. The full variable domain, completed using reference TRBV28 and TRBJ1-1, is DVKVTQSSRYLVKRTGEKVFLECVQDMDHENMFWYRQDPGLGLRLIYFSYDVKMKEKGDIPEGYSVSREKKERFSLILESASTNQTSMYLCASSPRQGLTEAFFGQGTRLTVV.

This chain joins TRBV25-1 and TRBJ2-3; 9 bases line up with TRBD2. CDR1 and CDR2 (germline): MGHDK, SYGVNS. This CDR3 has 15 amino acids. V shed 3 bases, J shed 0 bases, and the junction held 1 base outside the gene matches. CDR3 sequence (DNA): TGTGCCAGCAGTGAGGCGGGAGGGAGCACAGATACGCAGTATTTT. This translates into CASSEAGGSTDTQYF.

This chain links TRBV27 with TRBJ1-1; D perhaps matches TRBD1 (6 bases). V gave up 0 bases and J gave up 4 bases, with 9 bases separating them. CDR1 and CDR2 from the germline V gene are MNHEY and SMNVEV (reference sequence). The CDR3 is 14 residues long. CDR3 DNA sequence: TGTGCCAGCAGTTTATCGATAGGGGGCACTGAAGCTTTCTTT. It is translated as CASSLSIGGTEAFF.

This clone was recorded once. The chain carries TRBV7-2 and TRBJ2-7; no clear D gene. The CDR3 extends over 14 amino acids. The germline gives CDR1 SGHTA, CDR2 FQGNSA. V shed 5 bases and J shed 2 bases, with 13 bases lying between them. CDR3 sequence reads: CASSPKTGTYEQYF. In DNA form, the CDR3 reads TGTGCCAGCAGCCCCAAGACTGGAACCTACGAGCAGTACTTC.

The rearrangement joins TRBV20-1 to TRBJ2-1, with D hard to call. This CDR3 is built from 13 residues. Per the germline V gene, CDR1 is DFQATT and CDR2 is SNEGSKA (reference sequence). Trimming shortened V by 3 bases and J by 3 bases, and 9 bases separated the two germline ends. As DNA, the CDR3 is TGCAGTGCTAGTAGGCGGCGCTACAATGAGCAGTTCTTC. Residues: CSASRRRYNEQFF.

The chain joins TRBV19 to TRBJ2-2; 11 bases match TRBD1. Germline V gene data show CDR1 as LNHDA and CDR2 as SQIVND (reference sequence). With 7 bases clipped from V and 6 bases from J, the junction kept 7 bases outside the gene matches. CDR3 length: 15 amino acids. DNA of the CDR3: TGTGCCAGTACCACGGGGACAGGGGGACCCGGGGAGCTGTTTTTT. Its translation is CASTTGTGGPGELFF.

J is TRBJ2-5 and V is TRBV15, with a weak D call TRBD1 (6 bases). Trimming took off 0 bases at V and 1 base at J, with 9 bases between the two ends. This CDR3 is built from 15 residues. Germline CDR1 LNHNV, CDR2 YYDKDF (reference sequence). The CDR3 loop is CATSRDQTGQETQYF. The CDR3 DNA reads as TGTGCCACCAGCAGAGACCAGACAGGCCAAGAGACCCAGTACTTC.

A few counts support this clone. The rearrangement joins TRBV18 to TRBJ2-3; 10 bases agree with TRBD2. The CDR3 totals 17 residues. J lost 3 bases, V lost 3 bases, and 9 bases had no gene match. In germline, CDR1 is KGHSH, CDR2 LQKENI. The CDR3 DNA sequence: TGTGCCAGCTCACCTTTTCAGCGGGAGGGCCCTACAGATACGCAGTATTTT. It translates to CASSPFQREGPTDTQYF. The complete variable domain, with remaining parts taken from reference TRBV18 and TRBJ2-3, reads NAGVMQNPRHLVRRRGQEARLRCSPMKGHSHVYWYRQLPEEGLKFMVYLQKENIIDESGMPKERFSAEFPKEGPSILRIQQVVRGDSAAYFCASSPFQREGPTDTQYFGPGTRLTVL.

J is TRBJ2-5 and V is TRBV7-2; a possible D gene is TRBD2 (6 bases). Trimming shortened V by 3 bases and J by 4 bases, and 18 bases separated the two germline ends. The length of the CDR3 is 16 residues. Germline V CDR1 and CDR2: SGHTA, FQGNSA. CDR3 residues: CASSLDRDSGIETQYF. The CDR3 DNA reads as TGTGCCAGCAGCTTGGACCGGGACTCTGGAATAGAGACCCAGTACTTC.

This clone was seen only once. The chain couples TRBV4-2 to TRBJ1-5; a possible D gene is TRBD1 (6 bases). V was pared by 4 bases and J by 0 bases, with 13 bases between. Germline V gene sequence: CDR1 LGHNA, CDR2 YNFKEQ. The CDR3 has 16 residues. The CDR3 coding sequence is TGTGCCAGCAGCCCCACAGACAGGTTTAGCAATCAGCCCCAGCATTTT. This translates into CASSPTDRFSNQPQHF.

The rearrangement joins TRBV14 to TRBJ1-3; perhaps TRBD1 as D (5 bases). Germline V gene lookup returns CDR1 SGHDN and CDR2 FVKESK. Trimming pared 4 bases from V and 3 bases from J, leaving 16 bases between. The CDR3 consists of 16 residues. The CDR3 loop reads CASSPGGTVGGNTIYF. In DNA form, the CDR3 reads TGTGCCAGCAGCCCAGGCGGGACGGTTGGTGGAAACACCATATATTTT.